This TCR beta chain was observed in a study of T cells after yellow fever vaccination. This clonotype came up many times. TCRdb redid the calling of the 5' RACE reads with MiXCR, one entry per CDR3 protein. The sample shows 60,000 to 85,000 distinct CDR3 sequences, 7.1% of them seen only once. Germline CDR1 reads SEHNR; CDR2 reads FQNEAQ (reference sequence). With V trimmed by 4 bases and J by 8 bases, 17 bases remained unmatched. The CDR3 totals 17 residues. Here the sequenced sample was CD8+ T cells sorted from PBMCs, taken 5 to 6 days after the first yellow fever vaccination. The receptor's source is a man between 18 and 29 years old who received the YFV17D yellow fever vaccine. The genes are TRBV7-9 and TRBJ2-1; TRBD1 aligns across 7 bases. This chain's CDR3 is CASSWRTGWIEGDEQFF. The CDR3 DNA follows: TGTGCCAGCAGCTGGAGGACAGGTTGGATAGAGGGCGATGAGCAGTTCTTC.